There are a few counts of the clone carrying this T cell receptor beta chain. A single record per CDR3 protein comes from TCRdb applying MiXCR to the RT-PCR reads. Of 650,000 or so distinct CDR3 sequences detected, approximately 15% appear once; the ten largest clones hold 7.6%. The source of the sample is a study of response to subunit inactivated influenza vaccine. The TCR originated in a man aged 45 to 65 who received an inactivated influenza vaccine. Source: PBMCs from blood, taken approximately 15 days before vaccination.

CDR3 region: CASSFGLAYTDTQYF. CDR3 nucleotide sequence: TGTGCCAGCAGTTTTGGACTAGCGTACACAGATACGCAGTATTTT. The chain has TRBV6-2 or TRBV6-3 and TRBJ2-3; 9 bases fit TRBD2. Germline V lookup: CDR1 MNHEY, CDR2 SVGEGT. CDR3 length: 15 amino acids. V trimming: 4 bases; J trimming: 2 bases; junction bases outside the gene matches: 4.